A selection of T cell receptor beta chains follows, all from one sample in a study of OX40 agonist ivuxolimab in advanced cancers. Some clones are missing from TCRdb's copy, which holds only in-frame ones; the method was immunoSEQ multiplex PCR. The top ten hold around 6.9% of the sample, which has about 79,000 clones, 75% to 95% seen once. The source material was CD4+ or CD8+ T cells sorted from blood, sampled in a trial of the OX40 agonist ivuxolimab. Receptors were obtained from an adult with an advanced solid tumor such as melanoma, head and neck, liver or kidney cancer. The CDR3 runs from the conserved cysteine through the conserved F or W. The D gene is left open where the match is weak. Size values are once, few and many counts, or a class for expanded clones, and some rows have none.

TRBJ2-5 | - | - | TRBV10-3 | CAISEFDYGTQYF | TGTGCCATCAGTGAGTTCGATTACGGGACCCAGTACTTC
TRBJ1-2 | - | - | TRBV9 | CASSPHREMIGGYTF | TGTGCCAGCAGCCCTCACAGGGAAATGATTGGGGGCTACACCTTC
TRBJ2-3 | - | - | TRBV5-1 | CASSDGTTSTDTQYF | TGCGCCAGCAGCGATGGGACAACCAGCACAGATACGCAGTATTTT
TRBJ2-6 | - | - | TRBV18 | CASSRQGAGANVLTF | TGTGCCAGCTCACGACAAGGGGCTGGGGCCAACGTCCTGACTTTC
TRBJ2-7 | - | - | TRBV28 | CASSSLPRTRRHF | TGTGCCAGCAGTTCTCTCCCGCGGACCAGGCGGCACTTC
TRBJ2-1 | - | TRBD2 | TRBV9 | CASSVSGLSLNNEQFF | TGTGCCAGCAGCGTTAGCGGGTTGAGTTTGAACAATGAGCAGTTCTTC
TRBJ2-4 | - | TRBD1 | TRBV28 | CASRQGWRDIQYF | TGTGCCAGCAGACAGGGGTGGCGTGACATTCAGTACTTC
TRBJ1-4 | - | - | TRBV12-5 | CASGLAQGNEKLFF | TGTGCTAGTGGTTTAGCCCAGGGTAATGAAAAACTGTTTTTT
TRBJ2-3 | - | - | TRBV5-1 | CASSLGLPSYTQYF | TGCGCCAGCAGCTTGGGCTTACCCTCGTATACGCAGTATTTT
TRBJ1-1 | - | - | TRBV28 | CASRLQGTWNTEAFF | TGTGCCAGCAGACTTCAGGGGACGTGGAACACTGAAGCTTTCTTT
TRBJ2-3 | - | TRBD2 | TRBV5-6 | CASSLRTSGRMYTQYF | TGTGCCAGCAGCTTGCGGACTAGCGGGAGAATGTATACGCAGTATTTT
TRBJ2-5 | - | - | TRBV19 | CATEQQETQYF | TGTGCCACCGAACAGCAAGAGACCCAGTACTTC
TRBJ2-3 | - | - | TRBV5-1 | CASSLSTNTDTQYF | TGCGCCAGCAGCTTAAGCACGAACACAGATACGCAGTATTTT
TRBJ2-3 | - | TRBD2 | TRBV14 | CASSPGTSQFYTQYF | TGTGCCAGCAGTCCCGGGACTAGCCAATTCTATACGCAGTATTTT
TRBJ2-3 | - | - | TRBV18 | CASSPPNAVGTDTQYF | TGTGCCAGCTCACCACCTAATGCGGTAGGCACAGATACGCAGTATTTT
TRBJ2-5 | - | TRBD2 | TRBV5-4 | CASSFFRTSGRSPQETQYF | TGTGCCAGCAGCTTTTTCAGGACTAGCGGGAGATCCCCTCAAGAGACCCAGTACTTC
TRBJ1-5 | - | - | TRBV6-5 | CASSLKAGQPQHF | TGTGCCAGCAGCCTAAAAGCTGGGCAGCCCCAGCATTTT
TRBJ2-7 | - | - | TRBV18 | CASSPLLASYEQYF | TGTGCCAGCTCACCCTTACTTGCCTCCTACGAGCAGTACTTC
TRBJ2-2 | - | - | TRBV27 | CASSLAQGTGELFF | TGTGCCAGCAGTTTAGCCCAGGGCACCGGGGAGCTGTTTTTT
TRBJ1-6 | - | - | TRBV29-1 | CTRRDNRNSPLHF | TGCACCCGACGGGACAACCGTAATTCACCCCTCCACTTT
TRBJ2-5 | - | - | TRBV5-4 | CASSLSGVVGETQYF | TGTGCCAGCAGCTTATCAGGGGTTGTAGGAGAGACCCAGTACTTC
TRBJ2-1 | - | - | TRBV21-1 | CASSKALSRSPQGPQSHYNEQFF | TGTGCCAGCAGCAAAGCGCTTTCTCGGTCGCCCCAAGGGCCCCAGTCCCACTACAATGAGCAGTTCTTC
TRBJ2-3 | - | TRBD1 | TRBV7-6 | CASSLTGGSGTDTQYF | TGTGCCAGCAGCTTGACAGGGGGCTCTGGCACAGATACGCAGTATTTT
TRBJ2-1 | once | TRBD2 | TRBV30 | CAWESGSSYNEQFF | TGTGCCTGGGAGAGCGGGAGCTCCTACAATGAGCAGTTCTTC
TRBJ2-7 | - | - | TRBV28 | CASSVYRRSSYEQYF | TGTGCCAGCAGTGTTTACAGGAGGAGCTCCTACGAGCAGTACTTC
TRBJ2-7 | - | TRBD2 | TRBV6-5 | CASSSSGRSSYEQYF | TGTGCCAGCAGTTCTAGCGGGAGGAGCTCCTACGAGCAGTACTTC
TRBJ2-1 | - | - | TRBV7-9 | CASSLDSYNEQFF | TGTGCCAGCAGCTTGGACTCCTACAATGAGCAGTTCTTC